This TCR beta chain was profiled in a study of cytomegalovirus exposure and HLA in healthy donors. Study results and limitations: Researchers had no immune exposure information except CMV serostatus available. TCR sequences were mostly rare, though some public TCRs occurred in many donors. Accurate predictions that matched the HLA-A and HLA-B alleles of most subjects were reportedly made from TCR beta sequences.

This clone was observed a few times. Its antigen remains unknown. It was with 60 Vbeta and 13 Jbeta primers that the PCR ran. Using immunoSEQ multiplex PCR, the repertoire was profiled, and TCRdb retains in-frame clones only, with some absent. The repertoire holds about 140,000 clones, with roughly two thirds as singletons. From germline, CDR1 is SGHNT and CDR2 YYREEE (reference sequence). This CDR3 is 14 amino acids long. The J segment lost 0 bases and the V segment lost 4 bases, leaving 3 bases of the junction unmatched. This TCR derives from a male donor in good health and CMV-seronegative. The sequenced material came from PBMCs. The chain has TRBV5-4 and TRBJ1-2, with TRBD1 matching over 7 bases. The CDR3 here is CASSRTGPNYGYTF. In DNA form, the CDR3 reads TGTGCCAGCAGCCGGACAGGCCCTAACTATGGCTACACCTTC.